These 19 T cell receptor beta chains were all obtained from the same sample, sequenced in a study of CD8 T cells in ankylosing spondylitis. Study results and caveats: About eight highly homologous variants made up a TCR beta motif that seemed to typify ankylosing spondylitis blood.

These TCRs are of unknown antigen specificity. In TCRdb, the 5' RACE reads were re-called with MiXCR into one record per CDR3 protein. The table shows fewer than 750,000 distinct CDR3 sequences, with under 20% occurring only once. Sequencing was carried out using blood, either unsorted or a sorted T cell fraction (not recorded which). These receptors originate from a male donor with ankylosing spondylitis.

This chain connects TRBV20-1 to TRBJ1-1; 7 bases agree with TRBD1. Germline trimming cut 5 bases from V and 1 base from J; bases unmatched to any gene: 7. The CDR3 has 14 amino acids. Germline CDR1 reads DFQATT; CDR2 reads SNEGSKA (reference sequence). In nucleotides, the CDR3 is TGCAGTGCTGGGGACAGACGGGGGAACACTGAAGCTTTCTTT. It yields the protein CSAGDRRGNTEAFF.

The chain uses TRBV28 and TRBJ1-1; 7 bases map to TRBD1. The CDR3 contains 14 residues. J was trimmed by 3 bases and V by 6 bases; bases with no gene match: 7. Per the germline V gene, CDR1 is MDHEN and CDR2 is SYDVKM. The CDR3: CASRHRGRDTEAFF. The DNA for the CDR3 is TGTGCCAGCAGGCACAGGGGCAGGGACACTGAAGCTTTCTTT.

The chain is built from TRBV12-5 and TRBJ2-1, with TRBD2 matching over 8 bases. The CDR3 contains 15 residues. CDR1 and CDR2 (germline): LGHNT, FRNRAP. V shed 3 bases, J shed 4 bases, and the junction held 5 bases outside the gene matches. The CDR3 region has the DNA TGTGCTAGTGGTTTAGCGGGAGTTGGGTACAATGAGCAGTTCTTC. It is translated as CASGLAGVGYNEQFF.

The V call is TRBV24-1, the J call TRBJ1-4; 7 bases line up with TRBD1. V was pared by 4 bases and J by 6 bases, with 1 base of the junction left unmatched. Per the germline V gene, CDR1 is KGHDR and CDR2 is SFDVKD. This CDR3 is built from 13 residues. CDR3 nucleotides: TGTGCCACCAGTGAGGGGACAGATGAAAAACTGTTTTTT. Encoded protein: CATSEGTDEKLFF.

The J gene is TRBJ2-3, the V gene TRBV18; no definite D call. Germline lookup yields CDR1 KGHSH and CDR2 LQKENI. Trimming stripped 3 bases from V and 11 bases from J, with 6 bases between. The CDR3 extends over 10 amino acids. The CDR3 loop is CASSPGGQYF. The CDR3 DNA is TGTGCCAGCTCACCGGGTGGGCAGTATTTT.

The V gene is TRBV27, the J gene TRBJ2-1; TRBD1 agrees at 8 bases. The V gene's germline CDR1 is MNHEY and CDR2 SMNVEV (reference sequence). The CDR3 is 16 residues long. J lost 4 bases, V lost 4 bases, and 9 bases had no gene match. This CDR3 is CASSSQGAMFYNEQFF. Written as DNA, the CDR3 is TGTGCCAGCAGTTCCCAGGGGGCAATGTTTTACAATGAGCAGTTCTTC.

This rearrangement joins TRBV3-1 to TRBJ2-7; TRBD1 is a possible D gene (5 bases). Trimming shortened V by 5 bases and J by 6 bases, and 11 bases separated the two germline ends. The CDR3 is made up of 12 amino acids. CDR1 LGHDT and CDR2 YNNKEL come from the germline V gene (reference sequence). Written as DNA, the CDR3 is TGTGCCAGCAGCGCAGGGTCCGTCGAGCAGTACTTC. Protein product: CASSAGSVEQYF.

This clonotype was observed a handful of times. The chain carries TRBV29-1 and TRBJ2-2; tentatively, D is TRBD1 or TRBD2 (5 bases each). The CDR3 covers 13 residues. CDR1 and CDR2 (germline): SQVTM, ANQGSEA. The germline V and J ends were trimmed by 2 bases and 4 bases, with 8 bases remaining between them. DNA for the CDR3: TGCAGCGTTGAATGGGGGAGCACCGGGGAGCTGTTTTTT. As protein: CSVEWGSTGELFF.

This clonotype occurred many times. This chain links TRBV4-2 with TRBJ1-5; no clear D. Looked up from germline, CDR1 is LGHNA and CDR2 is YNFKEQ. The CDR3 sequence is 16 residues long. The ends were cut back, 0 bases at V and 5 bases at J, with 14 bases in the middle. The CDR3 sequence is CASSQEQRTLYQPQHF. The CDR3 DNA is TGTGCCAGCAGCCAAGAACAGCGGACCCTTTATCAGCCCCAGCATTTT.

A few counts support this clonotype. The chain joins TRBV20-1 to TRBJ2-1; TRBD2 aligns across 9 bases. The CDR3 runs to 15 residues. V was clipped by 6 bases and J by 0 bases; unmatched bases: 6. The germline V gene has CDR1 DFQATT and CDR2 SNEGSKA (reference sequence). The CDR3 is CSALSGRSSYNEQFF. For the CDR3, the DNA is TGCAGTGCCTTGAGCGGGAGGAGCTCCTACAATGAGCAGTTCTTC.

The V gene is TRBV6-1, the J gene TRBJ2-2; 9 nucleotides agree with TRBD1. V shed 6 bases and J 4 bases; nucleotides not matched to a gene: 9. Germline CDR1 is MNHNS and CDR2 is SASEGT. CDR3 size: 16 residues. The CDR3 loop is CASSRRDRDPTGELFF. The CDR3, as DNA: TGTGCCAGCAGCCGCCGGGACAGGGATCCCACCGGGGAGCTGTTTTTT.

This clonotype was detected only a few times. J is TRBJ2-1 and V is TRBV28; D might be TRBD2 (5 bases). Per germline, CDR1 MDHEN and CDR2 SYDVKM. V lost 8 bases and J 4 bases, leaving 15 bases between the germline ends. This CDR3 has 14 amino acids. The CDR3, as DNA: TGTGCCAGCTGCGCGGGTTCACAATACAATGAGCAGTTCTTC. Translation gives CASCAGSQYNEQFF.

The rearrangement joins TRBV11-2 to TRBJ2-1, with 9 bases matching TRBD2. The CDR3 loop spans 17 amino acids. The V gene's germline CDR1 is SGHAT and CDR2 FQNNGV. J gave up 0 bases and V 5 bases, and 8 bases lay outside the gene matches. The CDR3 spells CASSPGVAGDSYNEQFF. DNA for the CDR3: TGTGCCAGCAGCCCGGGGGTAGCGGGGGACTCCTACAATGAGCAGTTCTTC.

The chain combines TRBV4-1 with TRBJ1-2; D gene uncertain. Trimming removed 0 bases from V and 7 bases from J, with 9 bases in between. The CDR3 has 13 amino acids. In germline, CDR1 is MGHRA, CDR2 YSYEKL. CDR3 DNA sequence: TGCGCCAGCAGCCAAGAACCCATGGGTGGCTACACCTTC. It translates to CASSQEPMGGYTF.

The table lists this clonotype with a few counts. The rearrangement uses TRBV5-1 and TRBJ2-3; 9 bases are a match to TRBD1. CDR3 length: 15 amino acids. CDR1 and CDR2 from the germline V gene are SGHRS and YFSETQ. The ends lost 4 bases at V and 3 bases at J; junction bases unmatched: 6. The CDR3 protein is CASSPGDRVTDTQYF. As DNA, the CDR3 is TGCGCCAGCAGCCCGGGGGACAGGGTGACAGATACGCAGTATTTT.

This clonotype appeared a few times. The CDR3 region has the DNA TGCAGTGTCGAACAGGGATATGTCGATGAGCAGTTCTTC. Translation gives CSVEQGYVDEQFF. The chain joins TRBV20-1 to TRBJ2-1, with a tentative D call TRBD1 (6 bases). Germline CDR1 is DFQATT and CDR2 is SNEGSKA (reference sequence). This CDR3 region has 13 residues. With 7 bases removed from V and 8 bases from J, the gap between germline ends came to 18 bases.

This rearrangement joins TRBV5-1 to TRBJ2-7; D may be TRBD2 (6 bases). V was pared by 4 bases and J by 4 bases, with 18 bases between. The CDR3 consists of 15 residues. In germline, CDR1 is SGHRS, CDR2 YFSETQ. The CDR3 coding sequence is TGCGCCAGCAGCGGAGGGGCGCTCGAATTATACGAGCAGTACTTC. This gives the protein CASSGGALELYEQYF.

CDR3 residues: CASSPSQGQVLSYEQYF. The CDR3 region has the DNA TGTGCCAGCAGCCCCTCACAAGGTCAGGTTCTTTCCTACGAGCAGTACTTC. The V call is TRBV3-1, the J call TRBJ2-7; no clear D. The germline CDR1 and CDR2 sequences are LGHDT and YNNKEL (reference sequence). Trimming shortened V by 4 bases and J by 1 base, and 20 bases separated the two germline ends. The CDR3 runs to 17 residues.

The chain is built from TRBV4-2 and TRBJ2-5; D is perhaps TRBD2 (6 bases). From germline, CDR1 is LGHNA and CDR2 YNFKEQ. The CDR3 totals 16 residues. Deletions cut 1 base from V and 5 bases from J, with 17 bases between. In DNA, the CDR3 is TGTGCCAGCAGCCAAGCCGGAGGGAGGACGTTGGAGACCCAGTACTTC. Its protein is CASSQAGGRTLETQYF.